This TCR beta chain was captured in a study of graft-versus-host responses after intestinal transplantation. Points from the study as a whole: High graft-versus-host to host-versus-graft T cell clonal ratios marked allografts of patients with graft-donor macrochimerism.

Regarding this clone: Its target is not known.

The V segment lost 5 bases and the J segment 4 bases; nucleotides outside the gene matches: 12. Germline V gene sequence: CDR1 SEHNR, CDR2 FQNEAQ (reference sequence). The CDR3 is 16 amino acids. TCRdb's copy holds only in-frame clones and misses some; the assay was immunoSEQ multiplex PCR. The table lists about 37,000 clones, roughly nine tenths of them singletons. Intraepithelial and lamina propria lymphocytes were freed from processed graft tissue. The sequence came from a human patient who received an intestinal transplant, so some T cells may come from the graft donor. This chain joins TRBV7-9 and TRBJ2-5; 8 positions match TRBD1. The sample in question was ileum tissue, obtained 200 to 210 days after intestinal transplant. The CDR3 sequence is CASSGMDREVLETQYF. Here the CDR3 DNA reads TGTGCCAGCAGCGGCATGGACAGGGAGGTTTTAGAGACCCAGTACTTC.